This entry is about one TCR beta chain. The junction differs from germline at one of its ends, possibly a read error. This sample is drawn from a study of cytomegalovirus exposure and HLA in healthy donors. Primers: 60 Vbeta forward and 13 Jbeta reverse. Clones were sequenced by immunoSEQ multiplex PCR, and TCRdb holds only the in-frame ones, with some missing. Among 100,000 to 150,000 clones, approximately 77% were seen once, and the ten largest hold about 2%. This clonotype originated in a man between 18 and 29 years old in good health and CMV-seronegative. The sample taken for sequencing was PBMCs.

CDR3 region: CSSSPLIGDSPLHF. Written as DNA, the CDR3 is TGTTCCAGCAGCCCATTGATAGGGGATTCACCCCTCCACTTT. The chain employs TRBV7-9 and TRBJ1-6; the D gene is possibly TRBD1 (5 bases). The CDR3 runs to 14 residues. Germline V gene data show CDR1 as SEHNR and CDR2 as FQNEAQ (reference sequence).